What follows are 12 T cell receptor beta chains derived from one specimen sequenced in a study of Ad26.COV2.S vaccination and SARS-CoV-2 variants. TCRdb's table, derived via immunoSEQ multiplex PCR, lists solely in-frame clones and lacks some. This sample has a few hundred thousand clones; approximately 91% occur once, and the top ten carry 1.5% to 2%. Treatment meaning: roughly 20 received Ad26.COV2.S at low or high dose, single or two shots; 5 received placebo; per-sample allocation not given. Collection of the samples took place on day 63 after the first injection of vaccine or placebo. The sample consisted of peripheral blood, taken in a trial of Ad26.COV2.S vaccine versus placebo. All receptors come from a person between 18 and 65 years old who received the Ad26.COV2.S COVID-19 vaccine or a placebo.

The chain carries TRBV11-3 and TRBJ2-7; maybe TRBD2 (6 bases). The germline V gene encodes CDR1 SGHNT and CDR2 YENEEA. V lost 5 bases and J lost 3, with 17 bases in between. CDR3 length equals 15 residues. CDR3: CASSTSAGQHYEQYF. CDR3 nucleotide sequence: TGTGCCAGCAGCACCTCAGCGGGCCAACACTACGAGCAGTACTTC.

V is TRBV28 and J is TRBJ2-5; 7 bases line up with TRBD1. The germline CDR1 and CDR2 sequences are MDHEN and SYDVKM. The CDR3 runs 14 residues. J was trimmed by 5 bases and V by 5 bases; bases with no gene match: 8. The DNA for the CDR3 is TGTGCCAGCAGTCCCCGACAGGGTCGGGAGACCCAGTACTTC. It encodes CASSPRQGRETQYF. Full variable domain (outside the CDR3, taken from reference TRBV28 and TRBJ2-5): DVKVTQSSRYLVKRTGEKVFLECVQDMDHENMFWYRQDPGLGLRLIYFSYDVKMKEKGDIPEGYSVSREKKERFSLILESASTNQTSMYLCASSPRQGRETQYFGPGTRLLVL.

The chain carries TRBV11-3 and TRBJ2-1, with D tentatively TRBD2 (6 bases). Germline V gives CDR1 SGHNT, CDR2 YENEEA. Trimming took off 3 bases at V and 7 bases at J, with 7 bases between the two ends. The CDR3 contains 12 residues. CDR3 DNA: TGTGCCAGCAGCTTTAGCGGTAATGAGCAGTTCTTC. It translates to CASSFSGNEQFF.

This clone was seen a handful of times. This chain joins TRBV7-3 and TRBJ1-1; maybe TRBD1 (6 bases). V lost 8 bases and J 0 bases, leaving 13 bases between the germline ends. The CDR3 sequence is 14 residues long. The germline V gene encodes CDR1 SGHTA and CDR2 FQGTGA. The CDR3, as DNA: TGTGCCAGCTCCCCGGGGGCGGTGAACACTGAAGCTTTCTTT. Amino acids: CASSPGAVNTEAFF.

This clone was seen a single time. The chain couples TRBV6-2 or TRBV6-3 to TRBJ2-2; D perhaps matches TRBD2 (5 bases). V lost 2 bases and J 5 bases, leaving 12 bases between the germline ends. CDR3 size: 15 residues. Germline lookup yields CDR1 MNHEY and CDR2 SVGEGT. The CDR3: CASSYVGVRTGELFF. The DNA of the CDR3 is TGTGCCAGCAGTTACGTGGGAGTGCGGACCGGGGAGCTGTTTTTT.

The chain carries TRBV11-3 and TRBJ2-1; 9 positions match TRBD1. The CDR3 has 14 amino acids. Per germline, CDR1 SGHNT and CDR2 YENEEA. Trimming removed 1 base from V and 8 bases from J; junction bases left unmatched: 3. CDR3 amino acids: CASSLVRTGDEQFF. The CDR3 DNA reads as TGTGCCAGCAGCTTAGTACGGACAGGGGATGAGCAGTTCTTC. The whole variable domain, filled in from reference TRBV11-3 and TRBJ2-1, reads EAGVVQSPRYKIIEKKQPVAFWCNPISGHNTLYWYLQNLGQGPELLIRYENEEAVDDSQLPKDRFSAERLKGVDSTLKIQPAELGDSAVYLCASSLVRTGDEQFFGPGTRLTVL.

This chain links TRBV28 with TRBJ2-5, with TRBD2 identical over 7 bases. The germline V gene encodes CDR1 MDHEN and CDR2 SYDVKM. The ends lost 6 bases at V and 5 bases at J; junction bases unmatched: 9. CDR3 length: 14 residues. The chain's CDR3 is CASRAWGGEETQYF. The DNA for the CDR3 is TGTGCCAGCAGGGCATGGGGGGGTGAGGAGACCCAGTACTTC.

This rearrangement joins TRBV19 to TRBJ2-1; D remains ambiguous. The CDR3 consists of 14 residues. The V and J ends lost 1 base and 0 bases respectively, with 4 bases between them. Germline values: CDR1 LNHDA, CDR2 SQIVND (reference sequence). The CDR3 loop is CASSIGNSYNEQFF. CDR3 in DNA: TGTGCCAGTAGTATAGGCAACTCCTACAATGAGCAGTTCTTC.

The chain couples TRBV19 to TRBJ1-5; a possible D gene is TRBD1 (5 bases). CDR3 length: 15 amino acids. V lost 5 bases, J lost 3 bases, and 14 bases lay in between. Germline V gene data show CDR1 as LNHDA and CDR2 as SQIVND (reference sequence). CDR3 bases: TGTGCCAGTAGTCTCCTACAGGCTATCAATCAGCCCCAGCATTTT. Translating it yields CASSLLQAINQPQHF.

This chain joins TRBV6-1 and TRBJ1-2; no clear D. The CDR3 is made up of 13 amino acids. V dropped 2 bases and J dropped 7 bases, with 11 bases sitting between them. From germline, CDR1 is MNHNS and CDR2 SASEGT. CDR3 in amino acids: CASSETGFSGYTF. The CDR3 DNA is TGTGCCAGCAGTGAAACTGGGTTTAGTGGCTACACCTTC.

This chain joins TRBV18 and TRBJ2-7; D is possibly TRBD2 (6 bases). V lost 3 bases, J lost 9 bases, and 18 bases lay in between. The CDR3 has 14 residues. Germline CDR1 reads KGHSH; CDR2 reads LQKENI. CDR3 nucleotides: TGTGCCAGCTCACCGGAGGGACTCCCGACACGGCAGTACTTC. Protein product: CASSPEGLPTRQYF.

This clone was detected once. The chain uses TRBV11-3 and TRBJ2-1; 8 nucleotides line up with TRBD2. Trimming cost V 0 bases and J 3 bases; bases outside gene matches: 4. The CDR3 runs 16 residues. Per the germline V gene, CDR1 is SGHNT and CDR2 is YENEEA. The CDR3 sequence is CASSLETSDNYNEQFF. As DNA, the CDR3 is TGTGCCAGCAGCTTAGAGACTAGCGACAACTACAATGAGCAGTTCTTC.